The 31 T cell receptor beta chains reported below all come from one sample, sequenced in a study of T cell responses to AZD1222 COVID-19 vaccine. Produced via immunoSEQ multiplex PCR; TCRdb's table is partial and in-frame only. The table includes more than 150,000 clones, about 87% detected once. Sequences were derived from peripheral blood, sampled on day 0 of AZD1222 vaccination. These receptor sequences come from an adult in good health.

This clone has only a few counts. V and J are TRBV11-3 and TRBJ1-1; no reliable D call. CDR1 is SGHNT, CDR2 YENEEA, per germline. V was trimmed by 0 bases and J by 3 bases, leaving 2 bases between them. The CDR3 covers 12 residues. CDR3 DNA: TGTGCCAGCAGCTTAGAGGACACTGAAGCTTTCTTT. It specifies CASSLEDTEAFF.

The chain has TRBV15 and TRBJ2-7; D not resolved. The CDR3 sequence is 12 residues long. Germline V gene data show CDR1 as LNHNV and CDR2 as YYDKDF (reference sequence). V lost 1 base and J 6 bases, leaving 7 bases between the germline ends. CDR3 protein: CATSRAWREQYF. CDR3 DNA sequence: TGTGCCACCAGCAGAGCGTGGCGCGAGCAGTACTTC.

The chain joins TRBV20-1 to TRBJ1-2, with no clear D. CDR3 size: 12 residues. Deletions cut 3 bases from V and 2 bases from J, with 7 bases between. Germline V gene sequence: CDR1 DFQATT, CDR2 SNEGSKA (reference sequence). The CDR3 is CSASRINYGYTF. The CDR3, as DNA: TGCAGTGCTAGTCGCATAAACTATGGCTACACCTTC.

The chain combines TRBV6-5 with TRBJ1-2; D possibly corresponds to TRBD1 (6 bases). Germline V CDR1 and CDR2: MNHEY, SVGAGI. CDR3 length equals 15 residues. V shed 0 bases and J shed 3 bases, with 11 bases lying between them. The CDR3 nucleotides read TGTGCCAGCAGTTACTCGAGCCAGGGGTACTATGGCTACACCTTC. Amino acids: CASSYSSQGYYGYTF.

This clone was found once. The V and J genes are TRBV28 and TRBJ1-3, with a weak D call TRBD1 (5 bases). The CDR3 loop spans 14 amino acids. Germline V gene data show CDR1 as MDHEN and CDR2 as SYDVKM. V was clipped by 2 bases and J by 2 bases, with 7 bases between them. The CDR3 DNA sequence: TGTGCCAGCAGTTTACACAGGCCTGGAAACACCATATATTTT. Protein product: CASSLHRPGNTIYF.

This chain links TRBV6-5 with TRBJ2-1; D is perhaps TRBD2 (5 bases). The CDR3 extends over 15 amino acids. CDR1 MNHEY and CDR2 SVGAGI come from the germline V gene. V was shortened by 2 bases and J by 3 bases, with 11 bases between the two germline ends. CDR3 amino acids: CASSYGLANYNEQFF. The CDR3 DNA reads as TGTGCCAGCAGTTACGGGCTAGCCAACTACAATGAGCAGTTCTTC.

The rearrangement joins TRBV28 to TRBJ2-1; D tentatively reads TRBD1 or TRBD2 (5 bases each). Germline-derived CDR1 and CDR2 are MDHEN and SYDVKM. Trimming left V 3 bases short and J 10 bases short, with 22 bases between. This CDR3 comprises 16 residues. The CDR3, as DNA: TGTGCCAGCAGTTTCATTCGTGGGGGAGCCGAGGAGGAGCAGTTCTTC. It specifies CASSFIRGGAEEEQFF.

The table lists this clone with a count of one. The CDR3 region has the DNA TGTGCCAGCAGCCCCTCTACTGGCTACGAGCAGTACTTC. It codes for CASSPSTGYEQYF. The chain couples TRBV28 to TRBJ2-7; D is undetermined. The CDR3 is 13 residues long. The germline gives CDR1 MDHEN, CDR2 SYDVKM. The ends were cut back, 6 bases at V and 3 bases at J, with 12 bases in the middle.

This clone has a handful of counts. The V call is TRBV7-9, the J call TRBJ2-5; D perhaps matches TRBD1 (6 bases). The ends were cut back, 4 bases at V and 2 bases at J, with 11 bases in the middle. Germline CDR1 and CDR2: SEHNR and FQNEAQ (reference sequence). The CDR3 contains 14 residues. DNA for the CDR3: TGTGCCAGCAGCTCCAGGACAGTACAAGAGACCCAGTACTTC. Its protein product is CASSSRTVQETQYF. The full variable domain, completed using reference TRBV7-9 and TRBJ2-5, is DTGVSQNPRHKITKRGQNVTFRCDPISEHNRLYWYRQTLGQGPEFLTYFQNEAQLEKSRLLSDRFSAERPKGSFSTLEIQRTEQGDSAMYLCASSSRTVQETQYFGPGTRLLVL.

The V gene is TRBV27, the J gene TRBJ2-7; D ambiguous. CDR1 and CDR2 from the germline V gene are MNHEY and SMNVEV (reference sequence). The CDR3 covers 13 residues. V lost 6 bases and J lost 1, with 10 bases in between. The CDR3 nucleotides read TGTGCCAGCAGCACGACACTGTCCTACGAGCAGTACTTC. Its translation is CASSTTLSYEQYF.

The rearrangement joins TRBV18 to TRBJ1-2; D might be TRBD1 (6 bases). Germline CDR1 is KGHSH and CDR2 is LQKENI. V was cut by 5 bases and J by 8 bases, with 21 bases left in between. The CDR3 runs 15 residues. CDR3 protein: CASSTLQGPKAGYTF. The CDR3 nucleotides are TGTGCCAGCTCAACGTTACAGGGCCCTAAAGCAGGCTACACCTTC.

The chain has TRBV5-6 and TRBJ1-6, with D possibly TRBD1 on 6 matching bases. This CDR3 has 19 amino acids. The V end lost 0 bases, the J end lost 3 bases, and 19 bases lay between the germline ends. CDR1 and CDR2 from the germline V gene are SGHDT and YYEEEE. The CDR3 region has the DNA TGTGCCAGCAGCTTGGCCGGCAGGGGTTCAACCCACTATAATTCACCCCTCCACTTT. This encodes CASSLAGRGSTHYNSPLHF.

This clone is a singleton in its sample. The chain has TRBV4-3 and TRBJ1-1; D is unclear. Germline assignment: CDR1 LGHNA and CDR2 YSLEER. The CDR3 extends over 15 amino acids. V lost 0 bases to trimming and J lost 6 bases, with 14 bases between them. The CDR3 reads CASSQDFGRPAEAFF. The CDR3 DNA reads as TGCGCCAGCAGCCAAGATTTCGGCAGGCCGGCTGAAGCTTTCTTT.

The chain links TRBV2 to TRBJ1-5; D is unclear. V was shortened by 4 bases and J by 4 bases, with 11 bases between the two germline ends. CDR1 SNHLY and CDR2 FYNNEI come from the germline V gene. The CDR3 runs 14 residues. In DNA, the CDR3 is TGTGCCAGCAGTGTAGGGAGATGGAATCAGCCCCAGCATTTT. This translates into CASSVGRWNQPQHF.

V usage is TRBV6-5 and J usage is TRBJ2-2, with D uncertain. The germline V gene encodes CDR1 MNHEY and CDR2 SVGAGI. V shed 7 bases and J shed 1 base, with 7 bases lying between them. CDR3 length equals 13 residues. CDR3 DNA: TGTGCCAGCAATACCCAGAACACCGGGGAGCTGTTTTTT. This sequence encodes CASNTQNTGELFF.

CDR3 bases: TGTGCCAGCAGCCCCCGGCCTAATAATTCACCCCTCCACTTT. Protein: CASSPRPNNSPLHF. The genes are TRBV5-6 and TRBJ1-6; D is ambiguous. Trimming took off 4 bases at V and 5 bases at J, with 10 bases between the two ends. CDR3 length equals 14 residues. Germline V lookup: CDR1 SGHDT, CDR2 YYEEEE.

The chain uses TRBV9 and TRBJ2-5, with 12 bases that match TRBD2. Per the germline V gene, CDR1 is SGDLS and CDR2 is YYNGEE. The junction had 10 bases not matched to a gene; V was cut back by 1 base and J by 3 bases. There are 18 residues in the CDR3. In DNA, the CDR3 is TGTGCCAGCAGCGTATTTGTTCGGACTAGCGGGAAAAAAGAGACCCAGTACTTC. Translated, it gives CASSVFVRTSGKKETQYF.

This clone was counted between two and nine times. The rearrangement links TRBV6-2 or TRBV6-3 to TRBJ1-2, with TRBD1 as a possible D gene (5 bases). The V gene's germline CDR1 is MNHEY and CDR2 SVGEGT. The CDR3 length is 12 residues. The V and J ends lost 5 bases and 13 bases respectively, with 17 bases between them. CDR3 loop: CASSPRRERGTF. CDR3 DNA sequence: TGTGCCAGCAGTCCCCGCAGGGAACGTGGCACCTTC.

Of note for this clone: The junction departs from the called germline gene at one end, perhaps through a read error. The gene calls are TRBV7-2 and TRBJ2-2; 11 bases are a match to TRBD2. CDR3 length: 14 amino acids. Germline V gene data show CDR1 as SGHTA and CDR2 as FQGNSA. The CDR3 spells CASGLAGGSGELFF. The DNA of the CDR3 is TGTGCCAGCGGCTTAGCGGGGGGGTCCGGGGAGCTGTTTTTT.

This clone has just a few counts. This chain connects TRBV14 to TRBJ1-6; D gene ambiguous. The CDR3 extends over 14 amino acids. With 1 base removed from V and 8 bases from J, the gap between germline ends came to 9 bases. Germline V CDR1 and CDR2: SGHDN, FVKESK. CDR3 loop: CASSQASVDSPLHF. CDR3 bases: TGTGCCAGCAGCCAAGCTTCAGTGGATTCACCCCTCCACTTT.

CDR3 nucleotide sequence: TGTGCCAGCAGCTCCCCGACAGGGGGCTATGGCTACACCTTC. Amino acids: CASSSPTGGYGYTF. The V and J genes are TRBV5-8 and TRBJ1-2, with 9 nucleotides matching TRBD1. With 3 bases clipped from V and 4 bases from J, the junction kept 4 bases outside the gene matches. The CDR3 spans 14 residues. Per germline, CDR1 SGHTS and CDR2 YDEGEE.

Note on this clone: This CDR3 is also generated by other DNA sequences in the sample. The V and J genes are TRBV10-3 and TRBJ1-5; a possible D gene is TRBD1 (6 bases). Germline lookup yields CDR1 ENHRY and CDR2 SYGVKD. CDR3 size: 13 residues. V dropped 6 bases and J dropped 5 bases, with 11 bases sitting between them. The CDR3 DNA is TGTGCCATCAGCGCGACAGGCTATCAGCCCCAGCATTTT. Residues: CAISATGYQPQHF.

This rearrangement joins TRBV24-1 to TRBJ2-2, with D uncertain. Per the germline V gene, CDR1 is KGHDR and CDR2 is SFDVKD. Trimming shortened V by 0 bases and J by 2 bases, and 6 bases separated the two germline ends. The CDR3 consists of 15 residues. CDR3 coding DNA: TGTGCCACCAGTGATTTGTTGGGTAACACCGGGGAGCTGTTTTTT. Protein sequence: CATSDLLGNTGELFF.

The CDR3 protein is CASSLQGGGVSNEQFF. The CDR3, as DNA: TGTGCCAGCAGTTTACAAGGAGGGGGGGTTTCTAATGAGCAGTTCTTC. The V gene is TRBV6-5, the J gene TRBJ2-1, with a tentative D call TRBD2 (7 bases). Germline lookup yields CDR1 MNHEY and CDR2 SVGAGI. V shed 4 bases and J shed 7 bases, with 20 bases lying between them. This CDR3 is 16 amino acids long.

The chain carries TRBV9 and TRBJ2-5; no definite D call. V was cut by 0 bases and J by 5 bases, with 5 bases left in between. Per germline, CDR1 SGDLS and CDR2 YYNGEE. This CDR3 spans 12 amino acids. The CDR3 region is CASSVALETQYF. The CDR3 DNA is TGTGCCAGCAGCGTAGCTCTGGAGACCCAGTACTTC.

The chain links TRBV28 to TRBJ1-3, with D perhaps TRBD1 (6 bases). Germline V lookup: CDR1 MDHEN, CDR2 SYDVKM. V lost 5 bases to trimming and J lost 5 bases, with 16 bases between them. The CDR3 has 15 residues. CDR3 region: CASSNLRGARNTIYF. CDR3 coding DNA: TGTGCCAGCAGTAATTTGCGGGGGGCTAGAAACACCATATATTTT.

The rearrangement links TRBV28 to TRBJ1-5; D is possibly TRBD1 (6 bases). The germline CDR1 and CDR2 sequences are MDHEN and SYDVKM. This CDR3 has 15 amino acids. The V end lost 4 bases, the J end lost 1 base, and 11 bases lay between the germline ends. CDR3 in amino acids: CASSSQGGSNQPQHF. CDR3 in DNA: TGTGCCAGCAGTTCACAGGGTGGAAGCAATCAGCCCCAGCATTTT.

The chain recombines TRBV3-1 (or the pseudogene TRBV3-2) with TRBJ2-7; D unclear. CDR1 LGHDT and CDR2 YNNKEL come from the germline V gene (reference sequence). This CDR3 comprises 13 residues. V lost 3 bases to trimming and J lost 7 bases, with 13 bases between them. The CDR3 DNA reads as TGTGCCAGCAGCCAGACCGAGATCTCGGAGCAGTACTTC. It translates to CASSQTEISEQYF.

V and J are TRBV19 and TRBJ1-4, with 10 bases fitting TRBD1. This CDR3 has 15 amino acids. From germline, CDR1 is LNHDA and CDR2 SQIVND (reference sequence). V was clipped by 5 bases and J by 7 bases; unmatched bases: 7. CDR3 amino acids: CASSPRTGGSEKLFF. The CDR3 DNA reads as TGTGCCAGTAGTCCCCGGACAGGGGGGAGTGAAAAACTGTTTTTT.

The chain is built from TRBV7-6 and TRBJ1-4, with D possibly being TRBD1 (5 bases). CDR1 and CDR2 (germline): SGHVS, FNYEAQ. This CDR3 comprises 15 residues. Trimming left V 0 bases short and J 3 bases short, with 8 bases between. The CDR3 region has the DNA TGTGCCAGCAGCTTAGCGGGGGAATCTAATGAAAAACTGTTTTTT. Residues: CASSLAGESNEKLFF.

The chain joins TRBV28 to TRBJ1-5; 7 bases map to TRBD1. There are 15 residues in the CDR3. V lost 2 bases, J lost 3 bases, and 4 bases stayed unmatched. In germline, CDR1 is MDHEN, CDR2 SYDVKM. The DNA of the CDR3 is TGTGCCAGCAGTTTAACCGACAGGGTCAATCAGCCCCAGCATTTT. Its translation is CASSLTDRVNQPQHF.